This passage covers 30 T cell receptor beta chains from one sample sequenced in a study of shared clonotypes between healthy human individuals. Profiled with immunoSEQ multiplex PCR; TCRdb holds only in-frame clones, not every one. The sample consists of a few million clones, 85% to 95% of them appearing once. The specimen sequenced was naive CD4+ T cells from PBMCs. Subset of the sample: CD45RA+ positively selected. These receptors came from a man younger than 30 in good health. Some clones in this sample may be carry-over from other donors' samples.

The chain uses TRBV7-3 and TRBJ2-1; no clear D. Germline lookup yields CDR1 SGHTA and CDR2 FQGTGA. V was pared by 4 bases and J by 6 bases, with 7 bases between. CDR3 length equals 12 residues. CDR3 in amino acids: CASSSTSNEQFF. The DNA for the CDR3 is TGTGCCAGCAGCTCAACGTCCAATGAGCAGTTCTTC. Based on the CDR3 plus reference TRBV7-3 and TRBJ2-1, the full variable domain is GAGVSQTPSNKVTEKGKYVELRCDPISGHTALYWYRQSLGQGPEFLIYFQGTGAADDSGLPNDRFFAVRPEGSVSTLKIQRTERGDSAVYLCASSSTSNEQFFGPGTRLTVL.

V usage is TRBV25-1 and J usage is TRBJ1-3, with D hard to call. Trimming left V 4 bases short and J 0 bases short, with 16 bases between. Germline V gene sequence: CDR1 MGHDK, CDR2 SYGVNS. The CDR3 covers 17 residues. The CDR3 sequence: CASSASAGRVSGNTIYF. For the CDR3, the DNA is TGTGCCAGCAGTGCTTCTGCGGGCCGCGTCTCTGGAAACACCATATATTTT.

This chain uses TRBV10-3 with TRBJ2-7; D gene unclear. CDR1 is ENHRY, CDR2 SYGVKD, per germline. This CDR3 spans 15 amino acids. With 2 bases removed from V and 3 bases from J, the gap between germline ends came to 14 bases. CDR3: CAISEGRAAVYEQYF. The DNA for the CDR3 is TGTGCCATCAGTGAGGGAAGGGCGGCGGTCTACGAGCAGTACTTC.

The chain recombines TRBV10-3 with TRBJ2-5; TRBD2 might be the D (5 bases). Germline V gene lookup returns CDR1 ENHRY and CDR2 SYGVKD. This CDR3 comprises 15 residues. V was shortened by 7 bases and J by 1 base, with 16 bases between the two germline ends. CDR3 sequence reads: CAIKKAAGIQETQYF. CDR3 bases: TGTGCCATCAAAAAAGCCGCCGGGATCCAAGAGACCCAGTACTTC.

This rearrangement joins TRBV19 to TRBJ1-5; D call uncertain. Germline V lookup: CDR1 LNHDA, CDR2 SQIVND (reference sequence). This CDR3 region has 16 residues. V was clipped by 0 bases and J by 7 bases, with 16 bases between them. The CDR3, as DNA: TGTGCCAGTAGTATAGATCCCACCCATTCCTGGCAGCCCCAGCATTTT. Translating gives CASSIDPTHSWQPQHF.

V gene TRBV7-3 combines with J gene TRBJ2-1; possibly TRBD1 for D (6 bases). The CDR3 length is 14 residues. CDR1 is SGHTA and CDR2 is FQGTGA in the germline V gene. With 5 bases removed from V and 7 bases from J, the gap between germline ends came to 15 bases. The CDR3 DNA sequence: TGTGCCAGCAGCCCAGCAGGGGTAAGAAATGAGCAGTTCTTC. It translates to CASSPAGVRNEQFF.

The V gene is TRBV11-3, the J gene TRBJ2-7; 15 bases line up with TRBD2. Looked up from germline, CDR1 is SGHNT and CDR2 is YENEEA. The J segment lost 4 bases and the V segment lost 8 bases, leaving 15 bases of the junction unmatched. The CDR3 sequence is 18 residues long. The CDR3, as DNA: TGTGCCAGCGGGGGGACTAGCGGGAGGACCAGAGTACCTTACGAGCAGTACTTC. Translation: CASGGTSGRTRVPYEQYF. The full variable domain, with the rest looked up from reference TRBV11-3 and TRBJ2-7, is EAGVVQSPRYKIIEKKQPVAFWCNPISGHNTLYWYLQNLGQGPELLIRYENEEAVDDSQLPKDRFSAERLKGVDSTLKIQPAELGDSAVYLCASGGTSGRTRVPYEQYFGPGTRLTVT.

This chain connects TRBV28 to TRBJ2-1, with TRBD1 as a possible D gene (5 bases). Between the trimmed V and J ends, which lost 1 base and 1 base, there was a span of 11 bases. CDR3 length: 16 residues. Per the germline V gene, CDR1 is MDHEN and CDR2 is SYDVKM. The CDR3 here is CASSLFARVSYNEQFF. In nucleotides, the CDR3 is TGTGCCAGCAGTTTATTCGCCAGGGTTTCCTACAATGAGCAGTTCTTC.

The chain uses TRBV5-6 and TRBJ2-3; TRBD1 matches 7 bases. Trimming took 5 bases from V and 2 from J; bases not matched to a gene: 14. Germline CDR1 SGHDT, CDR2 YYEEEE. The CDR3 length is 17 residues. DNA for the CDR3: TGTGCCAGCAGTCCTAAAATCCGGGACAGAGACACAGATACGCAGTATTTT. Amino acids: CASSPKIRDRDTDTQYF. Using reference TRBV5-6 and TRBJ2-3 for the parts outside the CDR3, the full variable domain is DAGVTQSPTHLIKTRGQQVTLRCSPKSGHDTVSWYQQALGQGPQFIFQYYEEEERQRGNFPDRFSGHQFPNYSSELNVNALLLGDSALYLCASSPKIRDRDTDTQYFGPGTRLTVL.

V gene TRBV7-6 combines with J gene TRBJ1-1, with 7 bases identical to TRBD1. Germline loops: CDR1 SGHVS, CDR2 FNYEAQ. The length of the CDR3 is 14 residues. The V gene end was trimmed by 5 bases and the J gene end by 2 bases; junction bases not matched to a gene: 5. CDR3 coding DNA: TGTGCCAGCAGCACCTACAGGGGAAACACTGAAGCTTTCTTT. Its translation: CASSTYRGNTEAFF. Together with reference TRBV7-6 and TRBJ1-1, the CDR3 gives the full variable domain: GAGVSQSPRYKVTKRGQDVALRCDPISGHVSLYWYRQALGQGPEFLTYFNYEAQQDKSGLPNDRFSAERPEGSISTLTIQRTEQRDSAMYRCASSTYRGNTEAFFGQGTRLTVV.

The chain is built from TRBV7-8 and TRBJ2-6, with 10 nucleotides matching TRBD1. The ends lost 6 bases at V and 4 bases at J; junction bases unmatched: 9. The CDR3 totals 17 residues. Per the germline V gene, CDR1 is SGHVS and CDR2 is FQNEAQ. The CDR3 DNA is TGTGCCAGCAGGCCCGGGACAGGGGTAGCGGGGGCCAACGTCCTGACTTTC. Amino acid sequence: CASRPGTGVAGANVLTF.

The V call is TRBV18, the J call TRBJ2-7, with D hard to call. The CDR3 covers 13 residues. V lost 3 bases and J 6 bases, leaving 12 bases between the germline ends. The germline CDR1 and CDR2 sequences are KGHSH and LQKENI. CDR3 in amino acids: CASSPGKSREQYF. DNA for the CDR3: TGTGCCAGCTCACCGGGAAAGTCTCGCGAGCAGTACTTC.

The chain couples TRBV20-1 to TRBJ1-1; D is possibly TRBD1 (5 bases). V lost 3 bases, J lost 8 bases, and 7 bases lay in between. The CDR3 is made up of 10 amino acids. The germline gives CDR1 DFQATT, CDR2 SNEGSKA (reference sequence). CDR3 in amino acids: CSASPGEAFF. The CDR3 bases are TGCAGTGCTAGTCCAGGGGAAGCTTTCTTT.

This clone appeared a few times. The CDR3 DNA follows: TGCGCCAGCAGCCTGGGGGCAGGGGCCTACAATGAGCAGTTCTTC. This encodes CASSLGAGAYNEQFF. The chain carries TRBV5-1 and TRBJ2-1, with D possibly matching TRBD1 (6 bases). V was shortened by 4 bases and J by 2 bases, with 13 bases between the two germline ends. The CDR3 has 15 residues. CDR1 is SGHRS, CDR2 YFSETQ, per germline.

The chain carries TRBV28 and TRBJ1-4; no definite D call. Germline CDR1 and CDR2: MDHEN and SYDVKM. The CDR3 is 13 residues long. The germline V and J ends were trimmed by 9 bases and 5 bases, with 13 bases remaining between them. The CDR3: CASLNGRNEKLFF. The CDR3 DNA follows: TGTGCCAGTTTGAACGGTAGGAATGAAAAACTGTTTTTT. The full variable domain, completed using reference TRBV28 and TRBJ1-4, is DVKVTQSSRYLVKRTGEKVFLECVQDMDHENMFWYRQDPGLGLRLIYFSYDVKMKEKGDIPEGYSVSREKKERFSLILESASTNQTSMYLCASLNGRNEKLFFGSGTQLSVL.

The chain carries TRBV6-1 and TRBJ1-4; D not resolved. Trimming took 6 bases from V and 3 from J, leaving 11 bases between them. The CDR3 totals 14 residues. Germline loops: CDR1 MNHNS, CDR2 SASEGT. Here the CDR3 reads CASSLNPANEKLFF. Here the CDR3 DNA reads TGTGCCAGCAGCTTAAACCCCGCTAATGAAAAACTGTTTTTT.

This chain uses TRBV7-2 with TRBJ1-1; D is ambiguous. From germline, CDR1 is SGHTA and CDR2 FQGNSA. Trimming cost V 2 bases and J 3 bases, with 7 bases left between them. The CDR3 contains 13 residues. The CDR3 DNA reads TGTGCCAGCAGCTTACTGAGGCACACTGAAGCTTTCTTT. Translated, it gives CASSLLRHTEAFF.

Concerning this clone: Other DNA sequences of this sample code for an identical CDR3. This sequence joins TRBV5-4 and TRBJ1-2, with 8 positions matching TRBD1. Germline V gene lookup returns CDR1 SGHNT and CDR2 YYREEE (reference sequence). The CDR3 sequence is 13 residues long. The junction had 4 bases not matched to a gene; V was cut back by 3 bases and J by 6 bases. CDR3 sequence reads: CASSSGQGDGYTF. CDR3 nucleotides: TGTGCCAGCAGCTCCGGACAGGGTGATGGCTACACCTTC.

V is TRBV2 and J is TRBJ1-5, with D tentatively TRBD1 (5 bases). Trimming stripped 0 bases from V and 4 bases from J, with 10 bases between. Germline V gives CDR1 SNHLY, CDR2 FYNNEI. CDR3 length: 15 amino acids. CDR3 sequence reads: CASSEALGTNQPQHF. The CDR3 bases are TGTGCCAGCAGTGAAGCGCTCGGGACGAATCAGCCCCAGCATTTT. The full variable domain, with the rest looked up from reference TRBV2 and TRBJ1-5, is EPEVTQTPSHQVTQMGQEVILRCVPISNHLYFYWYRQILGQKVEFLVSFYNNEISEKSEIFDDQFSVERPDGSNFTLKIRSTKLEDSAMYFCASSEALGTNQPQHFGDGTRLSIL.

J is TRBJ2-7 and V is TRBV28; D is undetermined. The germline V and J ends were trimmed by 3 bases and 3 bases, with 12 bases remaining between them. The germline V gene encodes CDR1 MDHEN and CDR2 SYDVKM. This CDR3 comprises 14 residues. For the CDR3, the DNA is TGTGCCAGCAGTTTTGGACGGATGGGCTACGAGCAGTACTTC. Encoded protein: CASSFGRMGYEQYF.

The chain recombines TRBV4-1 with TRBJ2-2; no firm D call. CDR3 length: 16 residues. Germline V CDR1 and CDR2: MGHRA, YSYEKL. V dropped 2 bases and J dropped 6 bases, with 16 bases sitting between them. CDR3 bases: TGCGCCAGCAGCCAAAGGGCGGCAGGTGAAGCCGGGGAGCTGTTTTTT. Its translation: CASSQRAAGEAGELFF.

The chain is built from TRBV7-7 and TRBJ2-1; D is ambiguous. V was cut by 2 bases and J by 5 bases, with 7 bases left in between. CDR1 and CDR2 (germline): SSHAT, FNYEAQ (reference sequence). CDR3 length: 13 amino acids. The DNA of the CDR3 is TGTGCCAGCAGCTTACGCCTACACAATGAGCAGTTCTTC. Protein sequence: CASSLRLHNEQFF.

V usage is TRBV28 and J usage is TRBJ1-1; the D is unclear. V lost 7 bases and J lost 1, with 10 bases in between. This CDR3 is 13 amino acids long. The germline gives CDR1 MDHEN, CDR2 SYDVKM. CDR3 sequence reads: CASKNTANTEAFF. The CDR3 nucleotides read TGTGCCAGCAAAAACACTGCGAACACTGAAGCTTTCTTT.

The V and J genes are TRBV11-2 and TRBJ2-7; no firm D call. With 4 bases removed from V and 5 bases from J, the gap between germline ends came to 6 bases. Germline V gene sequence: CDR1 SGHAT, CDR2 FQNNGV. This CDR3 contains 11 residues. CDR3: CASSSFHEQYF. The CDR3 nucleotides read TGTGCCAGCAGCTCCTTCCACGAGCAGTACTTC.

The J gene is TRBJ2-1, the V gene TRBV18; 9 bases match TRBD1. There are 15 residues in the CDR3. The trim removed 4 bases at V and 7 bases at J, leaving 8 bases unmatched. CDR1 KGHSH and CDR2 LQKENI come from the germline V gene. The CDR3 bases are TGTGCCAGCTCACGGCAACAGGGGGCAACGAATGAGCAGTTCTTC. Translated, it gives CASSRQQGATNEQFF. The full variable domain, with the rest looked up from reference TRBV18 and TRBJ2-1, is NAGVMQNPRHLVRRRGQEARLRCSPMKGHSHVYWYRQLPEEGLKFMVYLQKENIIDESGMPKERFSAEFPKEGPSILRIQQVVRGDSAAYFCASSRQQGATNEQFFGPGTRLTVL.

This clone has just one count. This chain connects TRBV21-1 to TRBJ2-7. TRBV21-1 is flagged as a pseudogene. The CDR3 extends over 13 amino acids. The CDR3 is CASSKPVAYEQYF. CDR3 DNA: TGTGCCAGCAGCAAGCCAGTAGCCTACGAGCAGTACTTC.

This clone was detected only once. CDR3 residues: CASSFRSPISDYEQYF. In nucleotides, the CDR3 is TGTGCCAGCAGCTTCAGGTCACCCATCTCGGACTACGAGCAGTACTTC. This sequence joins TRBV7-9 and TRBJ2-7; D unclear. The CDR3 has 16 residues. Trimming removed 3 bases from V and 3 bases from J, with 18 bases in between. Germline-derived CDR1 and CDR2 are SEHNR and FQNEAQ (reference sequence).

Comments on this clone: The same CDR3 is also encoded by other DNA sequences in this sample. This rearrangement joins TRBV5-4 to TRBJ2-3; D unclear. The V and J ends lost 2 bases and 5 bases respectively, with 6 bases between them. This CDR3 spans 12 amino acids. CDR1 and CDR2 from the germline V gene are SGHNT and YYREEE (reference sequence). In DNA form, the CDR3 reads TGTGCCAGCAGCTTTTACAGAGATACGCAGTATTTT. It specifies CASSFYRDTQYF.

The chain combines TRBV5-1 with TRBJ1-1, with D possibly being TRBD1 (5 bases). V dropped 3 bases and J dropped 7 bases, with 16 bases sitting between them. CDR1 and CDR2 (germline): SGHRS, YFSETQ. The CDR3 totals 14 residues. CDR3: CASSSTPQGGEAFF. The CDR3 DNA is TGCGCCAGCAGCTCGACCCCCCAGGGCGGTGAAGCTTTCTTT.

The rearrangement joins TRBV10-3 to TRBJ2-1; D not resolved. This CDR3 has 15 amino acids. The germline CDR1 and CDR2 sequences are ENHRY and SYGVKD. Between the trimmed V and J ends, which lost 5 bases and 2 bases, there was a span of 13 bases. The CDR3 nucleotides are TGTGCCATCAGTAATGTGGTGGGTACCTACAATGAGCAGTTCTTC. Translating gives CAISNVVGTYNEQFF.